The present T cell receptor beta chain was sequenced within a study of T-cell reconstitution after alpha-beta-depleted transplantation in children. This clonotype has ten or more counts. The TCRbeta library was prepared with unique molecular identifiers. TCRdb recomputed calls from the PCR reads with MiXCR, one row per CDR3 protein. The data show just over 350,000 distinct CDR3 sequences, 10% to 15% seen once. The sequence was obtained from a human donor who donated a stem cell graft to a child with Fanconi anemia. The sequenced sample was PBMCs, obtained from the stem cell graft.

This CDR3 reads CASSLDGNYNEQFF. The CDR3 DNA reads TGTGCCAGCAGCTTAGATGGCAATTACAATGAGCAGTTCTTC. This chain uses TRBV7-8 with TRBJ2-1; the D is unclear. The CDR3 consists of 14 residues. Germline V gives CDR1 SGHVS, CDR2 FQNEAQ. V lost 1 base, J lost 4 bases, and 8 bases lay in between.